This paragraph covers one T cell receptor (beta chain) sequence. Its target is not known. This sample was included in a study of T cell repertoires in cytomegalovirus infection. Study-wide context: Shared public TCR beta signatures pointed to both CMV infection and a matching HLA type. Findings and limits, study-wide: Ex vivo, HLA-C-restricted CMV-specific TCR beta clonotypes prevailed over the rest of the response.

This CDR3 is 14 amino acids long. V lost 7 bases and J 2 bases, leaving 11 bases between the germline ends. TCRdb reprocessed the reads via MiXCR and lists one record per CDR3 protein. The table has about 530,000 distinct CDR3 sequences, 26% seen once. The source is a human donor in good health (CMV status not recorded). Some clones in this sample may be carry-over from other donors' samples. The sample comprised PBMCs. V gene TRBV12-3 or TRBV12-4 combines with J gene TRBJ2-2, with TRBD2 as a possible D gene (5 bases). CDR3 sequence reads: CASNLGVNTGELFF. Written as DNA, the CDR3 is TGTGCCAGCAATTTGGGAGTAAACACCGGGGAGCTGTTTTTT.